Below, one TCR beta chain is given with its context. No antigen is known for it. No much larger clone is present one base from it, and per-base qualities are unavailable. TCRbeta CDR3 regions were amplified from genomic DNA using the immunoSEQ Assay, a bias-controlled multiplex PCR. As for how the authors treated the data: Nucleated cell counts per sample were estimated from amplification of reference gene primers within the assay. Sequence reads were collapsed and filtered to measure the absolute abundance of every unique TCRbeta CDR3 rearrangement. Productive Simpson clonality was computed per sample as the square root of Simpson's diversity index over productive rearrangements. TCRdb took over this immuneACCESS table, retaining in-frame rearrangements with V and J assigned. Such tables are incomplete; in checked studies, under half of the missing clones stem from an unresolved V gene, and the remainder is unexplained. V and J calls and clone size are copied from that table; D and trimming were computed from the DNA. The sample has some 190,000 clones on record, more than 70% of them singletons. The ten biggest clones cover 6.2% of the sample.

From cysteine to phenylalanine, the CDR3 is 15 amino acids long. The entry retains the CDR3 DNA only, 45 bases that are in frame from base 1. The germline V gene gives CDR1 as MNHEY and CDR2 as SVGAGI. Germline trimming amounts to 10 bases on V and 6 bases on J, with 13 as the count of junction bases outside the gene matches. The sample belongs to a study of blood T cell repertoires in COVID-19 (TCRdb year 2020). At the level of the whole study: The collaborator samples originated in the United States, Italy and Spain and spanned the acute and convalescent phases of COVID-19. The prospective study material was composed of cDNA or gDNA derived from T cells, B-cell-depleted T cells, or PBMCs. Subjects who had been exposed to COVID-19, were actively infected with it, or had recovered from it provided the deeply sampled blood TCRbeta repertoires that made up the dataset. The repertoires were released in a freely available public database intended as a resource for research on the immune response to SARS-CoV-2. The samples were drawn from two sources: the first 160 participants of the ongoing ImmuneRACE study, and 950 to 1,500 subjects contributed by 6 global collaborators. Sample metadata almost always included a de-identified subject ID, COVID-19 status, age in years and sex. Where HLA class I and class II types were available, the types were taken from metadata supplied by the sample provider, not from assay-based typing. On the study overall, not on this receptor specifically: Clinical and demographic metadata were provided uncurated, with the amount varying by source and participant.

Samples from volunteer blood donors who had recovered from COVID-19 were contributed by a second Seattle source. Whole blood was collected in K2EDTA tubes by collaborating institutions according to the institutions' own protocols. For TCRbeta analysis, collaborators shipped samples as frozen whole blood, isolated PBMCs, or DNA extracted from either of those sample types. This receptor was identified in a woman between 40 and 55 years old who had recovered from COVID-19. Sequencing was done on a sample of peripheral blood. In this chain, TRBV6-5 is recombined with TRBJ2-3, with TRBD2 matching 10 junction bases. The DNA sequence follows: TGTGCCATCGACCAATTTACTAGCGGGATTGATACGCAGTATTTT. This yields the protein CAIDQFTSGIDTQYF.